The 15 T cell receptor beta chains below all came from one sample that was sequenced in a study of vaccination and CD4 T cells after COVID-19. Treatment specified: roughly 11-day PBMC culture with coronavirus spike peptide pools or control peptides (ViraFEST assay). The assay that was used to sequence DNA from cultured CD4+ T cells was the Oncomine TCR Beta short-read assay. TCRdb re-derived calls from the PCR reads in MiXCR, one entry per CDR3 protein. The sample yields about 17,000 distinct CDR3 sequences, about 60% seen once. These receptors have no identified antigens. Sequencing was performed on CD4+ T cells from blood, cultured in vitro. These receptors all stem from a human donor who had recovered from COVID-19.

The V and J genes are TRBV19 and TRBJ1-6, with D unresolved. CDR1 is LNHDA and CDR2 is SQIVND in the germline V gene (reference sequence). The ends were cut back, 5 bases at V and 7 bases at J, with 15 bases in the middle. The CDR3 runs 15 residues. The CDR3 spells CASSVGGVRNSPLHF. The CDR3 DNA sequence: TGTGCCAGTAGTGTGGGTGGGGTACGGAATTCACCCCTCCACTTT.

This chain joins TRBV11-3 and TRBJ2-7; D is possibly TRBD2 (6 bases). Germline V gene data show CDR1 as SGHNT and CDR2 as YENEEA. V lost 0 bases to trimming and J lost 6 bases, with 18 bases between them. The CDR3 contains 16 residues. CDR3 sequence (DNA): TGTGCCAGCAGCTTAGATCCTGGTAGCGGAAGAGGCGAGCAGTACTTC. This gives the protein CASSLDPGSGRGEQYF.

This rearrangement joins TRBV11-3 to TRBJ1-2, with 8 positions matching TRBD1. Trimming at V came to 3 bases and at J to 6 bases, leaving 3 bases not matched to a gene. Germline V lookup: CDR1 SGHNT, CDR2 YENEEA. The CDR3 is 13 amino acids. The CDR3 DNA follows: TGTGCCAGCAGCTTTCAGGGGGCGGATGGCTACACCTTC. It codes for CASSFQGADGYTF. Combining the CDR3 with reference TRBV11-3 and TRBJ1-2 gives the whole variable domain EAGVVQSPRYKIIEKKQPVAFWCNPISGHNTLYWYLQNLGQGPELLIRYENEEAVDDSQLPKDRFSAERLKGVDSTLKIQPAELGDSAVYLCASSFQGADGYTFGSGTRLTVV.

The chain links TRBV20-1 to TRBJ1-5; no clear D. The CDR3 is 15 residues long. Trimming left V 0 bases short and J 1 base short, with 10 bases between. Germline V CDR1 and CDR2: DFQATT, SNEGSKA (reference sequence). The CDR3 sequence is CSARDRTKSNQPQHF. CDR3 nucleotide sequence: TGCAGTGCTAGAGACAGGACGAAAAGCAATCAGCCCCAGCATTTT.

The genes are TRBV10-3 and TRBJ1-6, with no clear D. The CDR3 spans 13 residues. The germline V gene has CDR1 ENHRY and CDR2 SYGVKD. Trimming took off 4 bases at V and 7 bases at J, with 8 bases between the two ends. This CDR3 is CAISGSTNSPLHF. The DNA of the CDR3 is TGTGCCATCAGTGGCAGCACGAATTCACCCCTCCACTTT.

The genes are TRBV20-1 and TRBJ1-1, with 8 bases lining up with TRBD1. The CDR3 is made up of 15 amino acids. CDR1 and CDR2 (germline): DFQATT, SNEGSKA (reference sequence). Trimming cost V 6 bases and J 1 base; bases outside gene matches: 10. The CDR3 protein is CSAQRQGTGNTEAFF. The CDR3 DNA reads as TGCAGTGCCCAGAGACAGGGGACGGGGAACACTGAAGCTTTCTTT.

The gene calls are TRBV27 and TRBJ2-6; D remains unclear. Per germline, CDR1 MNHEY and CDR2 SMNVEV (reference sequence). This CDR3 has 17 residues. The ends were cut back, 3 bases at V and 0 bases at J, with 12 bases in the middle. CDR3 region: CASSFTPGFSGANVLTF. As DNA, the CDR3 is TGTGCCAGCAGTTTTACCCCTGGATTCTCTGGGGCCAACGTCCTGACTTTC.

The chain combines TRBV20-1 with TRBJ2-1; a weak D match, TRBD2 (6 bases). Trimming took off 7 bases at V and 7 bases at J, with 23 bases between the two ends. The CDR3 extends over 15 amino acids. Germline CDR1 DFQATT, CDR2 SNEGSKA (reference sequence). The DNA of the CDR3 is TGCAGTGTCCCGATCAGCGGGCAGCGAGGAAATGAGCAGTTCTTC. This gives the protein CSVPISGQRGNEQFF.

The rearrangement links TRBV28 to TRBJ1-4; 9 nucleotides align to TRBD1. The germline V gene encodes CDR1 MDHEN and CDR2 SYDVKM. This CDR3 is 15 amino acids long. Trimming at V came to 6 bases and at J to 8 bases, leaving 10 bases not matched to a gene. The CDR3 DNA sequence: TGTGCCAGCAGCCGCGGGGACAGGGTAGGGGAAAAACTGTTTTTT. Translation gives CASSRGDRVGEKLFF.

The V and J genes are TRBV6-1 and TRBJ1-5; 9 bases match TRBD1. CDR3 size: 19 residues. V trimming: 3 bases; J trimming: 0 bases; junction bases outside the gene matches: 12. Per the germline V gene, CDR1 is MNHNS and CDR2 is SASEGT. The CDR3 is CASSEALVGTGYSNQPQHF. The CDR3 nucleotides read TGTGCCAGCAGTGAGGCTCTGGTGGGGACAGGGTATAGCAATCAGCCCCAGCATTTT.

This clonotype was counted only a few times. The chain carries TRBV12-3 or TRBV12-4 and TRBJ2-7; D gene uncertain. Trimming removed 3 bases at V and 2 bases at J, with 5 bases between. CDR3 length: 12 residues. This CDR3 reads CASSFLPYEQYF. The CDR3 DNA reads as TGTGCCAGCAGTTTTCTCCCCTACGAGCAGTACTTC.

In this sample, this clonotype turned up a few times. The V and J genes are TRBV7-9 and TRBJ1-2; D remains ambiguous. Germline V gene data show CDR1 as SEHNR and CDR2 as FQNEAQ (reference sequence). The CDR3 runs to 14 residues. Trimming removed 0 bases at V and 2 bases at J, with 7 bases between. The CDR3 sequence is CASSLAMANYGYTF. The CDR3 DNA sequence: TGTGCCAGCAGCTTAGCAATGGCAAACTATGGCTACACCTTC.

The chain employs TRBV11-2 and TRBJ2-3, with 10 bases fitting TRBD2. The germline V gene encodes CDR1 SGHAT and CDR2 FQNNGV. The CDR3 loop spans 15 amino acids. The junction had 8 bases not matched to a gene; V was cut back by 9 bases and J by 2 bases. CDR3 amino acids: CASGLAETFTDTQYF. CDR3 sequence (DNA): TGTGCCAGTGGACTAGCGGAAACTTTCACAGATACGCAGTATTTT.

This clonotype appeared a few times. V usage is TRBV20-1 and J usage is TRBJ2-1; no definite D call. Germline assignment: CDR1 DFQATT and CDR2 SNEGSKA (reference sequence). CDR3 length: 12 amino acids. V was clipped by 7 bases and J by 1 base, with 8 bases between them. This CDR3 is CSEGNSYNEQFF. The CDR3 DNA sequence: TGCAGTGAGGGTAATTCCTACAATGAGCAGTTCTTC.

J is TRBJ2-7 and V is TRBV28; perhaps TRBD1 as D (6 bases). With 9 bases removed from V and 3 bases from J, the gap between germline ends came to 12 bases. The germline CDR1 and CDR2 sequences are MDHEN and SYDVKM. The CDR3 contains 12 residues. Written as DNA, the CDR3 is TGTGCCAGTGGACAGTTCCTCTACGAGCAGTACTTC. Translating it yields CASGQFLYEQYF. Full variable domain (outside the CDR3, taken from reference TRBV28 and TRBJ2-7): DVKVTQSSRYLVKRTGEKVFLECVQDMDHENMFWYRQDPGLGLRLIYFSYDVKMKEKGDIPEGYSVSREKKERFSLILESASTNQTSMYLCASGQFLYEQYFGPGTRLTVT.